These 6 T cell receptor beta chains were all obtained from the same sample, sequenced in a study of radiation and T cells in renal cell carcinoma. Repertoires were generated with immunoSEQ multiplex PCR, while TCRdb's copy carries only in-frame clones and drops some. In the table there are around 140,000 clones, less than 90% of which are singletons. The time point here: baseline pretreatment blood. The treatment denotes: 15 Gy SBRT to primary tumor, nephrectomy 4 weeks later. Material: blood, obtained from a patient whose treatment included radiotherapy and nephrectomy. The receptors shown here come from a woman in her 70s with renal cell carcinoma.

This clone has a single count. The gene calls are TRBV27 and TRBJ2-3; a possible D gene is TRBD1 (6 bases). The CDR3 covers 16 residues. Trimming removed 2 bases from V and 1 base from J, with 13 bases in between. CDR1 is MNHEY and CDR2 is SMNVEV in the germline V gene (reference sequence). The CDR3 spells CASSLEGGKGTDTQYF. The CDR3 DNA follows: TGTGCCAGCAGTTTAGAAGGGGGTAAGGGCACAGATACGCAGTATTTT.

V is TRBV7-2 and J is TRBJ2-1, with D perhaps matching TRBD2 (6 bases). V shed 5 bases and J shed 9 bases, with 14 bases lying between them. CDR1 and CDR2 from the germline V gene are SGHTA and FQGNSA. The CDR3 consists of 13 residues. Here the CDR3 DNA reads TGTGCCAGCAGCCCTGGATGGGGGGTTGAGCAGTTCTTC. Translating it yields CASSPGWGVEQFF.

CDR3 DNA: TGTGCTAGTGGTTCTAGCGGGGGCACAGATACGCAGTATTTT. Translated: CASGSSGGTDTQYF. The chain uses TRBV12-5 and TRBJ2-3; 9 bases are a match to TRBD2. The trim removed 4 bases at V and 1 base at J, leaving 0 bases unmatched. This CDR3 contains 14 residues. Germline CDR1 LGHNT, CDR2 FRNRAP.

The CDR3, as DNA: TGTGCCAGCAGCTTGATCAAAACCTCTGGGGCCAACGTCCTGACTTTC. Encoded protein: CASSLIKTSGANVLTF. The rearrangement joins TRBV5-4 to TRBJ2-6; D unresolved. The CDR3 contains 16 residues. The germline gives CDR1 SGHNT, CDR2 YYREEE (reference sequence). V lost 1 base and J lost 0, with 8 bases in between. The full variable domain, its missing parts supplied by reference TRBV5-4 and TRBJ2-6, is ETGVTQSPTHLIKTRGQQVTLRCSSQSGHNTVSWYQQALGQGPQFIFQYYREEENGRGNFPPRFSGLQFPNYSSELNVNALELDDSALYLCASSLIKTSGANVLTFGAGSRLTVL.

This chain joins TRBV28 and TRBJ2-7, with 8 positions matching TRBD2. V gave up 1 base and J gave up 0 bases; unmatched junction bases: 5. Germline V CDR1 and CDR2: MDHEN, SYDVKM. The CDR3 has 16 amino acids. The CDR3: CASSLYRTSLSYEQYF. DNA for the CDR3: TGTGCCAGCAGTTTATACAGGACTAGCCTCTCCTACGAGCAGTACTTC.

This clone was seen only a few times. The CDR3 here is CASSGRTVNTEAFF. CDR3 in DNA: TGTGCCAGCAGCGGACGGACGGTCAACACTGAAGCTTTCTTT. The rearrangement joins TRBV7-2 to TRBJ1-1; D is undetermined. The germline V gene encodes CDR1 SGHTA and CDR2 FQGNSA. The CDR3 has 14 residues. Trimming stripped 5 bases from V and 2 bases from J, with 12 bases between.